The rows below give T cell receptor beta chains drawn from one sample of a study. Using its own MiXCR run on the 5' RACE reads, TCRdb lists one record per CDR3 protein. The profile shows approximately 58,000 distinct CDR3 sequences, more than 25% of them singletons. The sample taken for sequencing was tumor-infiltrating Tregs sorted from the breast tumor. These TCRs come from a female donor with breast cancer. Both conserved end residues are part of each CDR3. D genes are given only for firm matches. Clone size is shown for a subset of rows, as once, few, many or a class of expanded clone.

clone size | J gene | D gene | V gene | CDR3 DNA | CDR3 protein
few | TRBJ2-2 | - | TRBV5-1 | TGCGCCAGCAGGCCCTTGGGGGGGCACACCGGGGAGCTGTTTTTT | CASRPLGGHTGELFF
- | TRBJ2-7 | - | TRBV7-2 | TGTGCCAGCAGCTTGTGGGGCCCCGAGCAGTACTTC | CASSLWGPEQYF
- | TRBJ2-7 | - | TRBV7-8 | TGTGCCAGCAGCTTATCGGGCGACGCCTACGAGCAGTACTTC | CASSLSGDAYEQYF
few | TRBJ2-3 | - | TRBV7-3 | TGTGCCAGCAGCTTATCACGGGACACGAGCACAGATACGCAGTATTTT | CASSLSRDTSTDTQYF
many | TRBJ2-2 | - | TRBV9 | TGTGCCAGCAGCGTAGACCAGGGGTACACCGGGGAGCTGTTTTTT | CASSVDQGYTGELFF
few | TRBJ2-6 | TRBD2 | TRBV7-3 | TGTGCCAGCAGCTTATCCCGACTAGCGGGGGGCCTCTCTGGGGCCAACGTCCTGACTTTC | CASSLSRLAGGLSGANVLTF
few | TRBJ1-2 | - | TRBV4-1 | TGCGCCAGCAGCCGTGACAAGGGCTTGCTCTTC | CASSRDKGLLF
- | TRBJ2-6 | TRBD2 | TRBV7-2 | TGTGCCAGCACCGGGACTAGCGGGCTCGCGGCCAACGTCCTGACTTTC | CASTGTSGLAANVLTF
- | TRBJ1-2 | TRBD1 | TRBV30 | TGTGCCGGGACAGGGGTGGGTTATGACTACACCTTC | CAGTGVGYDYTF
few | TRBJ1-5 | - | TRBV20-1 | TGCAGTGCTCAGTCCGGGGATCAGCCCCAGCATTTT | CSAQSGDQPQHF
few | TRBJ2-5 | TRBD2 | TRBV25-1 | TGTGCCACTCGACTAGCGGGGTACCAAGAGACCCAGTACTTC | CATRLAGYQETQYF
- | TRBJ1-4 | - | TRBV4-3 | TGCGCCAGCAGCCAAGACCCGATAGGGGGTGATGAAAAACTGTTTTTT | CASSQDPIGGDEKLFF
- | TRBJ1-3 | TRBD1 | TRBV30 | TGTGCATCAGGGACAGGCCATCTCTCTGGAAACACCATATATTTT | CASGTGHLSGNTIYF
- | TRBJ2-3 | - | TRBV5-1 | TGCGCCAGTCATCCGGGACTCGTCACAGATACGCAGTATTTT | CASHPGLVTDTQYF
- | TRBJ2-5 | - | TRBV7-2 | TGTGCCAGCAGCTTATATGTAGTTGGGTACCAAGAGACCCAGTGCTTC | CASSLYVVGYQETQCF
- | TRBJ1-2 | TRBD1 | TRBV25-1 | TGTGCCAGCAGAAACGGGACAGGGTTATATGGCTACACCTTC | CASRNGTGLYGYTF
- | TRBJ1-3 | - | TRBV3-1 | TGTGCCAGCAGCCAAGAGCGGGAGGCCTTCTCTGGAAACACCATATATTTT | CASSQEREAFSGNTIYF
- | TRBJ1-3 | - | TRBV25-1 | TGTGCCAGCAGTAAAGAAGGGGGTCATGTTCCCGGAAACACCATATATTTT | CASSKEGGHVPGNTIYF
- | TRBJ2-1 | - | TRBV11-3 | TGTGCCAGCAGCTTATCGGGAGTAAGCTCCTACAATGAGCAGTTCTTC | CASSLSGVSSYNEQFF
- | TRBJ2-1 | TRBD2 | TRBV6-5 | TGTGCCAGCACCCCACTAGCGGGAGTGGGTGAGCAGTTCTTC | CASTPLAGVGEQFF
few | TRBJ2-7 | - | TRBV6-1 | TGTGCCAGCAGTGATGACTCGGCGGCCCGATACTACGAGCAGTACTTC | CASSDDSAARYYEQYF
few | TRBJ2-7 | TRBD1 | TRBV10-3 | TGTGCCACCCGGGACAGGGGAAACGAGCAGTACTTC | CATRDRGNEQYF
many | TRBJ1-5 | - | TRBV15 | TGTGCCACCAGCAGGGGGGACGGAGATCAGCCCCAGCATTTT | CATSRGDGDQPQHF
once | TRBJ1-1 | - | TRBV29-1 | TGCAGCATAGAAAAACACCAGGGGCTGAGAACTGAAGCTTTCTTT | CSIEKHQGLRTEAFF
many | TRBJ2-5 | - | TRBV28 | TGTGCCACCACGCTGGCAGGCCAAGAGACCCAGTACTTC | CATTLAGQETQYF
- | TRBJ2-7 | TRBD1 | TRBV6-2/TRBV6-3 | TGTGCCACCCTCAACAGGGGCAACTACGAGCAGTACTTC | CATLNRGNYEQYF